This TCR beta chain was documented in a study of cytomegalovirus exposure and HLA in healthy donors. Study-level findings and limits: A few V segments could not be told apart, such as TRBV6-2 and TRBV6-3, and were left out. HLA-A and HLA-B allele assignments for most subjects were reportedly predicted accurately using TCR beta sequences.

Samples came from healthy bone marrow donors. In regard to this clone: Antigen: not known.

The CDR3 loop spans 12 amino acids. The V end was cut by 4 bases, the J end by 2 bases, with 8 bases between. The germline gives CDR1 GTSNPN, CDR2 SVGIG (reference sequence). PCR primers comprised 60 Vbeta and 13 Jbeta primers. Profiled with immunoSEQ multiplex PCR; TCRdb holds only in-frame clones, not every one. Of 150,000 to 200,000 clones in the sample, about four fifths were seen once. This clonotype originated in a middle-aged man in good health and CMV-seronegative. The material sequenced was PBMCs. V usage is TRBV30 and J usage is TRBJ2-5, with D perhaps TRBD2 (6 bases). CDR3: CAWNAGQETQYF. The CDR3 region has the DNA TGTGCCTGGAACGCGGGGCAAGAGACCCAGTACTTC.